These T cell receptor beta chains were read from a single sample in a study of CD8+ T cells in alopecia areata. Assay: immunoSEQ multiplex PCR; the TCRdb copy retains only in-frame clones and omits some. The table records about 200,000 clones, 50% to 60% of them present only once. This specimen consisted of CD4+ T cells sorted from blood, obtained at week 0. The receptors were gathered from a human donor with alopecia areata. Both conserved end residues are part of each CDR3. The D gene is left open where the match is weak. Size is stated for part of the rows, as once, few or many counts, or as a class when the clone is expanded.

abundance	len	d_gene	j_gene	v_gene	CDR3nt	CDR3aa
few	14	.	TRBJ2-2	TRBV30	TGTGCCTGGAGTCGGGACATGAACACCGGGGAGCTGTTTTTT	CAWSRDMNTGELFF
.	16	TRBD2	TRBJ2-7	TRBV5-4	TGTGCCAGCAGCTTGGCCAATCCCAGCGGGGCGTACGAGCAGTACTTC	CASSLANPSGAYEQYF
.	15	TRBD1	TRBJ2-2	TRBV11-1	TGTGCCAGCACCCGCGGGACAGGGAATACCGGGGAGCTGTTTTTT	CASTRGTGNTGELFF
few	15	TRBD1	TRBJ2-1	TRBV7-9	TGTGCCAGCACCTTTCAGGGGGCGAAGGGGAATGAGCAGTTCTTC	CASTFQGAKGNEQFF
few	13	TRBD1	TRBJ1-1	TRBV30	TGTGCCTGGGGAAGGACAGGGAACACTGAAGCTTTCTTT	CAWGRTGNTEAFF
.	13	.	TRBJ2-1	TRBV18	TGTGCCAGCTCACCACAGGACGGAAATGAGCAGTTCTTC	CASSPQDGNEQFF
.	15	.	TRBJ2-2	TRBV30	TGTGCCTTTTCAGTAGCAAAAGGGTCGACCGGGGAGCTGTTTTTT	CAFSVAKGSTGELFF
.	16	.	TRBJ2-7	TRBV29-1	TGCAGCGTTGCGAGGTTGCCGGGGGACAACTCCTACGAGCAGTACTTC	CSVARLPGDNSYEQYF
.	10	.	TRBJ2-3	TRBV29-1	TGCAGCGCCCCGGGCTATACGCAGTATTTT	CSAPGYTQYF
few	14	.	TRBJ2-1	TRBV7-9	TGTGCCAGCAGCACGGGGGTTATATACAATGAGCAGTTCTTC	CASSTGVIYNEQFF
few	12	.	TRBJ2-6	TRBV19	TGTGCCAGTAGTCCCGGGGCCAACGTCCTGACTTTC	CASSPGANVLTF
.	15	.	TRBJ1-2	TRBV5-4	TGTGCCAGCAGCCACCAATCAGGGAATAACTATGGCTACACCTTC	CASSHQSGNNYGYTF
few	13	TRBD2	TRBJ2-3	TRBV6-1	TGTGCCAGCGTGAAGACTAGCTCAGATACGCAGTATTTT	CASVKTSSDTQYF
.	16	.	TRBJ2-1	TRBV4-2	TGTGCCAGCAGCCAGAGGTTAGGCCTTACGGGCAATGAGCAGTTCTTC	CASSQRLGLTGNEQFF
few	13	TRBD1	TRBJ2-7	TRBV29-1	TGCAGCGTTGGAGGGACAGACTCCTACGAGCAGTACTTC	CSVGGTDSYEQYF
.	13	TRBD1	TRBJ1-4	TRBV29-1	TGCAGCGTTAAGACAGGGGGATATGAAAAACTGTTTTTT	CSVKTGGYEKLFF
.	15	TRBD1	TRBJ1-4	TRBV27	TGTGCCAGCAGTTCGCCGGGACAGGGGAATGAAAAACTGTTTTTT	CASSSPGQGNEKLFF
few	13	.	TRBJ2-2	TRBV5-1	TGCGCCAGCAGCAACAGGGATACCGGGGAGCTGTTTTTT	CASSNRDTGELFF
.	16	.	TRBJ1-1	TRBV4-2	TGTGCCAGCAGCCAATCGGGCAGTTCGAGGAACACTGAAGCTTTCTTT	CASSQSGSSRNTEAFF
once	14	.	TRBJ2-6	TRBV5-1	TGCGCCAGCGGGGAAGGCTCTGGGGCCAACGTCCTGACTTTC	CASGEGSGANVLTF
.	13	.	TRBJ2-1	TRBV7-2	TGTGCCAGCAGCTTATCGACGGGGATTGAGCAGTTCTTC	CASSLSTGIEQFF
many	14	.	TRBJ2-3	TRBV2	TGTGCCACCCCGGGTATGTCTCCCACAGATACGCAGTATTTT	CATPGMSPTDTQYF
.	13	.	TRBJ2-5	TRBV6-1	TGTGCCAGCAGAAGACCCAACCAAGAGACCCAGTACTTC	CASRRPNQETQYF
.	11	.	TRBJ1-1	TRBV20-1	TGCAGTGCTAGGGATTTGACTGAAGCTTTCTTT	CSARDLTEAFF
.	14	.	TRBJ1-1	TRBV30	TGTGCCTGGAGTGTGGGCACGATGAACACTGAAGCTTTCTTT	CAWSVGTMNTEAFF
.	13	.	TRBJ1-5	TRBV6-4	TGTGCCAGCAGCGAACAGAGCAATCAGCCCCAGCATTTT	CASSEQSNQPQHF
.	15	.	TRBJ2-1	TRBV7-3	TGTGCCAGCAGCCCGTCAGCCGCCGCTTACAATGAGCAGTTCTTC	CASSPSAAAYNEQFF
few	12	.	TRBJ2-3	TRBV14	TGTGCCAGCAGCCAAGAGCGGGTTGTGCAGTATTTT	CASSQERVVQYF
.	12	.	TRBJ1-2	TRBV6-1	TGTGCCAGCAGTGAAGCGGCGCGTGGCTACACCTTC	CASSEAARGYTF
.	16	TRBD1	TRBJ2-1	TRBV11-2	TGTGCCAGCAGCCCACACCGGGACAGGGAACTCAATGAGCAGTTCTTC	CASSPHRDRELNEQFF
.	11	.	TRBJ1-1	TRBV6-6	TGTGCCAGCGGGGTTGCGGCAGAAGCTTTCTTT	CASGVAAEAFF
.	13	.	TRBJ2-6	TRBV2	TGTGCCAGCACGGTATCTGGGGCCAACGTCCTGACTTTC	CASTVSGANVLTF
.	15	.	TRBJ1-4	TRBV7-9	TGTGCCAGCAGCCCGTCGTTGGGATGGGGTGAAAAACTGTTTTTT	CASSPSLGWGEKLFF
.	10	.	TRBJ2-3	TRBV20-1	TGCAGTGCCCTGGGAGATACGCAGTATTTT	CSALGDTQYF
.	12	.	TRBJ2-2	TRBV5-1	TGCGCCAGCAGCTATTCCACCGGGGAGCTGTTTTTT	CASSYSTGELFF
.	12	.	TRBJ2-7	TRBV10-3	TGTGCCATCAGTGATAATAAGGACGAGCAGTACTTC	CAISDNKDEQYF
.	17	.	TRBJ2-4	TRBV15	TGTGCCACCAGCAGAGATAGGGGGCGGGAGGCCAAAAACATTCAGTACTTC	CATSRDRGREAKNIQYF